The 7 T cell receptor beta chains below were found in one sample sequenced in a study of blood T cell repertoires in COVID-19. Libraries were prepared by immunoSEQ multiplex PCR; TCRdb keeps only in-frame clonotypes and omits some of them. The data contain tens of thousands of clones, around 80% of them seen just once; the ten biggest clones take up almost 7%. Sequencing used peripheral blood. Receptors were obtained from a man between 45 and 60 years old with active or convalescent COVID-19.

The gene calls are TRBV18 and TRBJ2-1, with TRBD1 identical over 10 bases. Germline CDR1 is KGHSH and CDR2 is LQKENI. J gave up 12 bases and V 3 bases, and 8 bases lay outside the gene matches. The CDR3 is 14 amino acids. This CDR3 reads CASSPAGTGVGQFF. DNA of the CDR3: TGTGCCAGCTCACCGGCTGGGACAGGGGTCGGGCAGTTCTTC.

The chain recombines TRBV5-4 with TRBJ2-5; the match to TRBD2 covers 14 bases. CDR3 length equals 16 residues. The V gene end was trimmed by 4 bases and the J gene end by 1 base; junction bases not matched to a gene: 3. CDR1 and CDR2 (germline): SGHNT, YYREEE (reference sequence). This CDR3 reads CASSRLAGGIQETQYF. CDR3 nucleotides: TGTGCCAGCAGCCGACTAGCGGGGGGGATCCAAGAGACCCAGTACTTC.

This clone was recorded a few times. This chain uses TRBV18 with TRBJ1-3, with D perhaps TRBD1 (5 bases). Trimming took off 3 bases at V and 1 base at J, with 7 bases between the two ends. This CDR3 has 14 residues. Germline V gene sequence: CDR1 KGHSH, CDR2 LQKENI. The CDR3 sequence: CASSPDSSGNTIYF. Here the CDR3 DNA reads TGTGCCAGCTCACCCGACAGTTCTGGAAACACCATATATTTT.

This chain connects TRBV12-3 or TRBV12-4 to TRBJ1-2; 11 bases map to TRBD1. The CDR3 runs to 13 residues. V was pared by 5 bases and J by 7 bases, with 3 bases of the junction left unmatched. The CDR3 DNA reads TGTGCCAGCAGTCGGACAGGGGGCTTTGGCTACACCTTC. Translation gives CASSRTGGFGYTF.

This chain connects TRBV28 to TRBJ1-6; no clear D. Germline values: CDR1 MDHEN, CDR2 SYDVKM. Trimming took 7 bases from V and 8 from J, leaving 12 bases between them. The length of the CDR3 is 13 residues. The CDR3: CASTYRGYSPLHF. CDR3 DNA sequence: TGTGCCAGCACCTATCGCGGTTATTCACCCCTCCACTTT.

This chain links TRBV2 with TRBJ2-2, with 13 positions matching TRBD2. The CDR3 spans 14 residues. Germline V gene sequence: CDR1 SNHLY, CDR2 FYNNEI. The V gene end was trimmed by 11 bases and the J gene end by 6 bases; junction bases not matched to a gene: 6. CDR3: CASRGLAGAGELFF. CDR3 sequence (DNA): TGTGCCTCACGAGGACTAGCGGGGGCCGGGGAGCTGTTTTTT.

The chain is built from TRBV19 and TRBJ2-2, with D perhaps TRBD2 (7 bases). There are 15 residues in the CDR3. V shed 3 bases and J shed 6 bases, with 14 bases lying between them. Germline lookup yields CDR1 LNHDA and CDR2 SQIVND (reference sequence). The CDR3 DNA reads TGTGCCAGTAGTATGGGGGCAGGGAGGGCCGGGGAGCTGTTTTTT. It codes for CASSMGAGRAGELFF.